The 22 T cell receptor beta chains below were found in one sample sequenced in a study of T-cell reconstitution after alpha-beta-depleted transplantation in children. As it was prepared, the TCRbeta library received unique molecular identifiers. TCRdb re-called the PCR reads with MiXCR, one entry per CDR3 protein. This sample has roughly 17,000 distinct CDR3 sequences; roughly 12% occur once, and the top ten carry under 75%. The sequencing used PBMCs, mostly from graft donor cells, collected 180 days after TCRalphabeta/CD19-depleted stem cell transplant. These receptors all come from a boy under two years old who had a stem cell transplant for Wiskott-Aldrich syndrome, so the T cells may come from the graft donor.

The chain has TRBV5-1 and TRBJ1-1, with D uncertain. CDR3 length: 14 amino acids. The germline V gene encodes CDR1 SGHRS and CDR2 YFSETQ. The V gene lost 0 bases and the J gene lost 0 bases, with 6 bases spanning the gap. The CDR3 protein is CASSLDGLNTEAFF. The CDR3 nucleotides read TGCGCCAGCAGCTTGGACGGATTGAACACTGAAGCTTTCTTT.

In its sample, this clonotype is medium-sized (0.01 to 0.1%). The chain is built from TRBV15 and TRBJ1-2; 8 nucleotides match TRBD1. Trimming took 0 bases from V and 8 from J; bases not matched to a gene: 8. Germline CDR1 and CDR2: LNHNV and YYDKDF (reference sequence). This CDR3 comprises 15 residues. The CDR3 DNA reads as TGTGCCACCAGCAGAGACGGACAGGGAGTGGAGGGCTACACCTTC. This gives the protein CATSRDGQGVEGYTF.

The CDR3 DNA is TGTGCCAGCAGCCGTACTAAGGGCTATGGCTACACCTTC. Its translation: CASSRTKGYGYTF. The V call is TRBV28, the J call TRBJ1-2; D is unresolved. Between the trimmed V and J ends, which lost 6 bases and 4 bases, there was a span of 12 bases. This CDR3 spans 13 amino acids. The germline V gene encodes CDR1 MDHEN and CDR2 SYDVKM.

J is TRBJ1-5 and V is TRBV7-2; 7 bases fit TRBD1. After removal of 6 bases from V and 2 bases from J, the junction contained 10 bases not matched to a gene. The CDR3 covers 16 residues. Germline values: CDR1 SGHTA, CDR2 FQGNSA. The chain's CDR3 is CASSIYRGEGNQPQHF. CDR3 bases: TGTGCCAGCAGTATATACAGGGGAGAGGGCAATCAGCCCCAGCATTTT.

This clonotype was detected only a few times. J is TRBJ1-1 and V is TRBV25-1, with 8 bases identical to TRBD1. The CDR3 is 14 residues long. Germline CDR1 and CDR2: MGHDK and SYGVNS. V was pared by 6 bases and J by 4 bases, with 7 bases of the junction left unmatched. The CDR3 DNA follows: TGTGCCAGCAGCCGACAGGGGAGGAGCACTGAAGCTTTCTTT. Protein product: CASSRQGRSTEAFF.

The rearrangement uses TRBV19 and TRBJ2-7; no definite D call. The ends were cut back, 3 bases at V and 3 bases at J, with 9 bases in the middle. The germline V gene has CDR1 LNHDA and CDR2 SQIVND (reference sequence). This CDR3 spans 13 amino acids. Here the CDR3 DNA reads TGTGCCAGTAGTATTTCCACGGTCTACGAGCAGTACTTC. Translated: CASSISTVYEQYF. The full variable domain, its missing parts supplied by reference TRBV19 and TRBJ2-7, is DGGITQSPKYLFRKEGQNVTLSCEQNLNHDAMYWYRQDPGQGLRLIYYSQIVNDFQKGDIAEGYSVSREKKESFPLTVTSAQKNPTAFYLCASSISTVYEQYFGPGTRLTVT.

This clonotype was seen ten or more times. The CDR3 region is CASSETGRGNTEAFF. The CDR3 DNA is TGCGCCAGCAGTGAAACTGGCAGGGGGAACACTGAAGCTTTCTTT. The V and J genes are TRBV10-1 and TRBJ1-1, with a tentative D call TRBD1 (6 bases). Germline-derived CDR1 and CDR2 are WNHNN and SYGVQD (reference sequence). The V and J ends lost 3 bases and 1 base respectively, with 12 bases between them. The CDR3 length is 15 residues.

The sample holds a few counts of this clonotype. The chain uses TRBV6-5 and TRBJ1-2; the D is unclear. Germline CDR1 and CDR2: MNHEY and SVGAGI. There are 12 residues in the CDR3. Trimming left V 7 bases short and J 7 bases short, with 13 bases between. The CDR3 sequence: CASKVPAGGYTF. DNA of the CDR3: TGTGCCAGCAAGGTTCCGGCGGGTGGCTACACCTTC.

The CDR3 protein is CASSLAVDEQFF. Here the CDR3 DNA reads TGCGCCAGCAGCTTGGCAGTGGATGAGCAGTTCTTC. The chain joins TRBV5-1 to TRBJ2-1; D gene uncertain. CDR3 length equals 12 residues. CDR1 is SGHRS and CDR2 is YFSETQ in the germline V gene. Trimming pared 0 bases from V and 8 bases from J, leaving 6 bases between.

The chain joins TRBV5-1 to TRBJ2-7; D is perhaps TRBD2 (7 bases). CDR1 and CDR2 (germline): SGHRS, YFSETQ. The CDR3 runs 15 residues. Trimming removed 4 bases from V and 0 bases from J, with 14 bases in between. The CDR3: CASSPRGANSYEQYF. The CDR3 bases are TGCGCCAGCAGCCCCCGGGGGGCGAACTCCTACGAGCAGTACTTC.

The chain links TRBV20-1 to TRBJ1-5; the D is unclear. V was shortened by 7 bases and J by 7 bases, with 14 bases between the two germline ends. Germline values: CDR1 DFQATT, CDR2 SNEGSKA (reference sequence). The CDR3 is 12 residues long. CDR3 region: CSGRPDAQPQHF. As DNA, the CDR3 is TGCAGTGGCCGCCCAGATGCCCAGCCCCAGCATTTT.

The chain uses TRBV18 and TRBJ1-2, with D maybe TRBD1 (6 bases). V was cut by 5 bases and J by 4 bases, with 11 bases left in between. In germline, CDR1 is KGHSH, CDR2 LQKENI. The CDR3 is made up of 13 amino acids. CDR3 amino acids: CASSSGQLYGYTF. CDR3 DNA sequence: TGTGCCAGCTCATCCGGACAGCTCTATGGCTACACCTTC. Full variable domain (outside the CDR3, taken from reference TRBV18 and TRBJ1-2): NAGVMQNPRHLVRRRGQEARLRCSPMKGHSHVYWYRQLPEEGLKFMVYLQKENIIDESGMPKERFSAEFPKEGPSILRIQQVVRGDSAAYFCASSSGQLYGYTFGSGTRLTVV.

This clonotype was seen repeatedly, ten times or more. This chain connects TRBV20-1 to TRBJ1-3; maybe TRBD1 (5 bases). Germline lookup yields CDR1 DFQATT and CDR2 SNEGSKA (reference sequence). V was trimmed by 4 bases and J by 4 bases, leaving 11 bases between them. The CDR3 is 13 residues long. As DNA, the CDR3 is TGCAGTGCTAAAAAGGGGTTAGGAAACACCATATATTTT. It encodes CSAKKGLGNTIYF.

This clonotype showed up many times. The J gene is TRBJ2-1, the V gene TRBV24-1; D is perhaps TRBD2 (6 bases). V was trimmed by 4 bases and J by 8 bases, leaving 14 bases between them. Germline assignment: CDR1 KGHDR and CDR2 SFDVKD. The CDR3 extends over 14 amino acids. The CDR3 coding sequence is TGTGCCACCAGTGACCCGACTAGGGGCGATGAGCAGTTCTTC. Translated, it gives CATSDPTRGDEQFF.

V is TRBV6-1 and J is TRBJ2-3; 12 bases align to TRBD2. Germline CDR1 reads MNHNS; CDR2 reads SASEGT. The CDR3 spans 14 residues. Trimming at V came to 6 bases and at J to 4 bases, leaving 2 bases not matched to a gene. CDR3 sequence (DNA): TGTGCCAGCAGGGGACTAGCGGGCTCAGATACGCAGTATTTT. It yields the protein CASRGLAGSDTQYF.

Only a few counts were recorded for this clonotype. The CDR3 sequence: CASREGLARYNEQFF. CDR3 bases: TGTGCCAGCAGGGAAGGACTAGCGCGATACAATGAGCAGTTCTTC. V gene TRBV7-8 combines with J gene TRBJ2-1; 9 nucleotides align to TRBD2. The CDR3 runs to 15 residues. Germline V gene lookup returns CDR1 SGHVS and CDR2 FQNEAQ. Trimming at V came to 6 bases and at J to 4 bases, leaving 7 bases not matched to a gene.

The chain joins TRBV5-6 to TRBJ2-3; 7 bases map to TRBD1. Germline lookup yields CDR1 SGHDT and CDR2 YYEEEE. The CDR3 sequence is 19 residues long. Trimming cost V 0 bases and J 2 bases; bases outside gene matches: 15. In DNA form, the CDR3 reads TGTGCCAGCAGCTTGGCCGGCCCTTGGGACAGAGAAAACACAGATACGCAGTATTTT. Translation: CASSLAGPWDRENTDTQYF.

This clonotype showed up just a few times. CDR3: CASSSYTDTQYF. Written as DNA, the CDR3 is TGTGCCAGCAGCTCGTATACGGATACGCAGTATTTT. This chain joins TRBV7-2 and TRBJ2-3; unclear D gene. The CDR3 is made up of 12 amino acids. Looked up from germline, CDR1 is SGHTA and CDR2 is FQGNSA. The V end was cut by 4 bases, the J end by 6 bases, with 8 bases between.

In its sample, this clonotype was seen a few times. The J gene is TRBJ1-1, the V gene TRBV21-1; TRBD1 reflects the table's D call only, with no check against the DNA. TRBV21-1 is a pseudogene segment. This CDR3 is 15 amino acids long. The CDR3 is CASSNLRGVGTEAFF. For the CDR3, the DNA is TGTGCCAGCAGCAACCTCAGGGGGGTTGGCACTGAAGCTTTCTTT.

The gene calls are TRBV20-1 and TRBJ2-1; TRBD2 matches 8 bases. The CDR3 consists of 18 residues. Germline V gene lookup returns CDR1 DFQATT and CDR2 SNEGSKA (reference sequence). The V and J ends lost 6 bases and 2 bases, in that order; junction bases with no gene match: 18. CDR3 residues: CSAKKGIAGPYPYNEQFF. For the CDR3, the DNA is TGCAGTGCAAAGAAGGGGATAGCGGGACCCTACCCCTACAATGAGCAGTTCTTC.

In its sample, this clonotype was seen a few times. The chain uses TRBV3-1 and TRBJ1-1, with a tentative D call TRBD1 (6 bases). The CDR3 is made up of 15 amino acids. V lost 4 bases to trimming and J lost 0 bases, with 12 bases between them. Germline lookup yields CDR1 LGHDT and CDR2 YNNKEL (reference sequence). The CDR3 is CASSPPGQLNTEAFF. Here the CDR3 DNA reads TGTGCCAGCAGCCCGCCTGGACAGCTGAACACTGAAGCTTTCTTT.

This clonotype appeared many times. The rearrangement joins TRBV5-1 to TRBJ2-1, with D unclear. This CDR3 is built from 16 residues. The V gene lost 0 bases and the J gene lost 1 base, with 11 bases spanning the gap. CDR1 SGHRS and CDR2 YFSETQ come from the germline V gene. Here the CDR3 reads CASSLALSVSYNEQFF. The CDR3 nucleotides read TGCGCCAGCAGCTTGGCATTGTCAGTTTCCTACAATGAGCAGTTCTTC.